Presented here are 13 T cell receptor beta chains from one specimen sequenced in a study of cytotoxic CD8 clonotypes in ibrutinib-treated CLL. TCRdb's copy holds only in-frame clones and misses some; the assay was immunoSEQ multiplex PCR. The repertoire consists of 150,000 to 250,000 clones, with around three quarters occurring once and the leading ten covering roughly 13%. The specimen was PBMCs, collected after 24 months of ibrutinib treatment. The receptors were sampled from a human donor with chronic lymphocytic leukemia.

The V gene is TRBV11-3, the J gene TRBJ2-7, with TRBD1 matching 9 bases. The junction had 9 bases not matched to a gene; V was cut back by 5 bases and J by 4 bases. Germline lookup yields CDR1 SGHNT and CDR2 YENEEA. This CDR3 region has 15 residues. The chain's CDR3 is CASSPGTGKSYEQYF. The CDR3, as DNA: TGTGCCAGCAGCCCCGGGACAGGGAAGTCGTACGAGCAGTACTTC.

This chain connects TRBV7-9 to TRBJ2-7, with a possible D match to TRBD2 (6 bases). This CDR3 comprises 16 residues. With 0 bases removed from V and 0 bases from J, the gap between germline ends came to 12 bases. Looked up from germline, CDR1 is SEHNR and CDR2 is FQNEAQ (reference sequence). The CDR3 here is CASSLAWDSSSYEQYF. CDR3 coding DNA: TGTGCCAGCAGCTTAGCCTGGGACTCGAGCTCCTACGAGCAGTACTTC. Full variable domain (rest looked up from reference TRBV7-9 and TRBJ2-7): DTGVSQNPRHKITKRGQNVTFRCDPISEHNRLYWYRQTLGQGPEFLTYFQNEAQLEKSRLLSDRFSAERPKGSFSTLEIQRTEQGDSAMYLCASSLAWDSSSYEQYFGPGTRLTVT.

In nucleotides, the CDR3 is TGTGCCAGCAGTTTTACTTCGGGACTTATCTACGAGCAGTACTTC. Encoded protein: CASSFTSGLIYEQYF. The rearrangement joins TRBV6-5 to TRBJ2-7, with a weak D call TRBD2 (6 bases). The CDR3 is made up of 15 amino acids. V was cut by 4 bases and J by 3 bases, with 16 bases left in between. Germline values: CDR1 MNHEY, CDR2 SVGAGI.

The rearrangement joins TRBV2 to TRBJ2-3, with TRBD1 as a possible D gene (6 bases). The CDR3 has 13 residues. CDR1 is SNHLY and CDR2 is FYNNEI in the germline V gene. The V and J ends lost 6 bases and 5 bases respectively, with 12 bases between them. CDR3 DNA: TGTGCCAGCAGAACAAGGGGACAAGATACGCAGTATTTT. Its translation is CASRTRGQDTQYF.

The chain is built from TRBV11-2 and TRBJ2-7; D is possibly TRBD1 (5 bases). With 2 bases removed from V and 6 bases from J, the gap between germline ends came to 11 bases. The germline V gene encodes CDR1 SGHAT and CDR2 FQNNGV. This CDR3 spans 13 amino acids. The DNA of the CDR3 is TGTGCCAGCAGCTTATCGAGCCAGGGCGAGCAGTACTTC. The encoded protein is CASSLSSQGEQYF.

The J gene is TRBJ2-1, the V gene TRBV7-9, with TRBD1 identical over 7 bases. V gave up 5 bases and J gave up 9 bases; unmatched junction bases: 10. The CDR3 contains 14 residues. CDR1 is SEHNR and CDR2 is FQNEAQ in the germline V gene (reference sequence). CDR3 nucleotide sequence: TGTGCCAGCAGCCTGGGCCCCAACAGGGGTGAGCAGTTCTTC. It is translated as CASSLGPNRGEQFF.

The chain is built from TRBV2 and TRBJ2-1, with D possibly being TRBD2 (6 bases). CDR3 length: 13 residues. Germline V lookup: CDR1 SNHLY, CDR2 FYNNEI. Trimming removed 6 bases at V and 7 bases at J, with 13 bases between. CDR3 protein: CASRTDSGNEQFF. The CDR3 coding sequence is TGTGCCAGCAGGACCGATAGCGGAAATGAGCAGTTCTTC. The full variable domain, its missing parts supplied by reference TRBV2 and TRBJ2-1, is EPEVTQTPSHQVTQMGQEVILRCVPISNHLYFYWYRQILGQKVEFLVSFYNNEISEKSEIFDDQFSVERPDGSNFTLKIRSTKLEDSAMYFCASRTDSGNEQFFGPGTRLTVL.

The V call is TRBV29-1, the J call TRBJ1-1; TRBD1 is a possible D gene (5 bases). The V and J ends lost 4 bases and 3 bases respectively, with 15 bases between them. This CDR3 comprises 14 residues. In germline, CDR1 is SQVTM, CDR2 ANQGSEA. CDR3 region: CSVGVLGQYTEAFF. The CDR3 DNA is TGCAGCGTTGGTGTACTGGGGCAGTACACTGAAGCTTTCTTT. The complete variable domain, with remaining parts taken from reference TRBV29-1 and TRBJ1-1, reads SAVISQKPSRDICQRGTSLTIQCQVDSQVTMMFWYRQQPGQSLTLIATANQGSEATYESGFVIDKFPISRPNLTFSTLTVSNMSPEDSSIYLCSVGVLGQYTEAFFGQGTRLTVV.

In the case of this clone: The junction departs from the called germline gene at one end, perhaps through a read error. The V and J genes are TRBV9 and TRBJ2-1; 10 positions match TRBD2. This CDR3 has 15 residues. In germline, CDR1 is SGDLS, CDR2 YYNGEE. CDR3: CASSLAGASYDEQFF. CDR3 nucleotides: TGTGCCAGCAGTCTAGCGGGAGCTTCCTACGATGAGCAGTTCTTC.

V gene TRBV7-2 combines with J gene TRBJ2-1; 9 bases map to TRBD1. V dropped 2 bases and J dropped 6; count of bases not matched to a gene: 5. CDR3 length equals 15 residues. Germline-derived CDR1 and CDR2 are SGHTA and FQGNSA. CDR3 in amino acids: CASSLPGQGPNEQFF. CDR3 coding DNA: TGTGCCAGCAGCTTACCGGGACAGGGTCCCAATGAGCAGTTCTTC.

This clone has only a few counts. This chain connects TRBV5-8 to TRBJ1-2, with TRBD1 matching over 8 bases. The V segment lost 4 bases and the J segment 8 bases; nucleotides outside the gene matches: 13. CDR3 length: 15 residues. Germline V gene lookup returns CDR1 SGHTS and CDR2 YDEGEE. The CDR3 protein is CASSPGGQGANGYTF. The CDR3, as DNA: TGTGCCAGCAGCCCGGGCGGGCAGGGGGCAAACGGCTACACCTTC.

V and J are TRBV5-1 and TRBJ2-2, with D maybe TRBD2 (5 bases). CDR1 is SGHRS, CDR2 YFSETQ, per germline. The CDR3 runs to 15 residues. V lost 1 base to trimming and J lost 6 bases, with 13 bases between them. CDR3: CASSLLGVRAGELFF. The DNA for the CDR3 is TGCGCCAGCAGCTTGCTGGGAGTTCGTGCCGGGGAGCTGTTTTTT.

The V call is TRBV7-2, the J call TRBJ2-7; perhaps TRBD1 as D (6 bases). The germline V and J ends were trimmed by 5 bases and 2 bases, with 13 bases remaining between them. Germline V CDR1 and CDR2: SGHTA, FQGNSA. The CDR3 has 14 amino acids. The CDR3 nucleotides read TGTGCCAGCAGCCAAAGAGAGGGGGCCTACGAGCAGTACTTC. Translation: CASSQREGAYEQYF.